Below are 24 T cell receptor beta chains sequenced from a single sample in a study of blood T cell repertoires in COVID-19. Method: immunoSEQ multiplex PCR; TCRdb's copy keeps in-frame clones and lacks some. The table lists around 320,000 clones, more than 85% of them singletons, with around 4.2% in the top ten. Sequencing was done on a sample of PBMCs or T cells enriched from blood (not recorded which). Source of these receptors: a woman in her 30s who had been exposed to COVID-19.

The J gene is TRBJ2-7, the V gene TRBV19; no firm D call. CDR1 and CDR2 (germline): LNHDA, SQIVND (reference sequence). The CDR3 has 13 amino acids. V lost 1 base and J lost 5, with 9 bases in between. The CDR3 DNA sequence: TGTGCCAGTAGTATAGCGGTTTTTGACGAGCAGTACTTC. Its translation: CASSIAVFDEQYF.

Only one count was recorded for this clone. The same CDR3 arises from other DNA sequences in this sample as well. The chain recombines TRBV5-4 with TRBJ2-5; D is possibly TRBD2 (5 bases). Germline V gene sequence: CDR1 SGHNT, CDR2 YYREEE (reference sequence). The V and J ends lost 0 bases and 5 bases respectively, with 8 bases between them. The CDR3 runs 13 residues. CDR3 residues: CASSLAGGETQYF. The CDR3 DNA reads as TGTGCCAGCAGCTTGGCGGGCGGGGAGACCCAGTACTTC.

V and J are TRBV3-1 (or the pseudogene TRBV3-2) and TRBJ2-7; 11 bases align to TRBD2. J was trimmed by 2 bases and V by 4 bases; bases with no gene match: 4. This CDR3 is 15 amino acids long. Germline CDR1 is LGHDT and CDR2 is YNNKEL (reference sequence). CDR3 region: CASSPVAGGAYEQYF. In DNA form, the CDR3 reads TGTGCCAGCAGCCCCGTAGCGGGGGGGGCCTACGAGCAGTACTTC.

The genes are TRBV6-4 and TRBJ2-2, with 10 bases identical to TRBD1. Trimming at V came to 1 base and at J to 13 bases, leaving 6 bases not matched to a gene. Germline V gene data show CDR1 as MRHNA and CDR2 as SNTAGT. There are 14 residues in the CDR3. CDR3 protein: CASSDFRDRGRLFF. CDR3 in DNA: TGTGCCAGCAGTGACTTCCGGGACAGGGGAAGGCTGTTTTTT.

V and J are TRBV10-3 and TRBJ2-3, with TRBD1 matching 10 bases. With 9 bases clipped from V and 3 bases from J, the junction kept 6 bases outside the gene matches. Per germline, CDR1 ENHRY and CDR2 SYGVKD. The CDR3 is 14 residues long. In DNA, the CDR3 is TGTGCCATGGGGGACAGGGGTAGTACAGATACGCAGTATTTT. Protein product: CAMGDRGSTDTQYF.

The chain joins TRBV21-1 to TRBJ1-2. TRBV21-1 is noted as a pseudogene. The CDR3 contains 20 residues. The CDR3 nucleotides are TGTGCCAGCAGCATCAACCTCGGGGGAAACCGCGGGGGGCAGGGAAATGGCTACACCTTC. Protein product: CASSINLGGNRGGQGNGYTF.

The chain links TRBV5-5 to TRBJ1-2, with 7 bases that match TRBD1. Per germline, CDR1 SGHKS and CDR2 YYEKEE (reference sequence). Unmatched junction bases numbered 6, after V lost 2 bases and J lost 2 bases. The CDR3 is made up of 15 amino acids. CDR3 region: CASSLGAGGNYGYTF. The CDR3 DNA is TGTGCCAGCAGCTTAGGGGCAGGGGGAAACTATGGCTACACCTTC.

The rearrangement uses TRBV30 and TRBJ1-5, with 7 nucleotides matching TRBD1. CDR3 length equals 13 residues. CDR1 GTSNPN and CDR2 SVGIG come from the germline V gene (reference sequence). Trimming removed 8 bases from V and 6 bases from J; junction bases left unmatched: 10. CDR3 sequence reads: CAVTQGNVQPQHF. DNA for the CDR3: TGTGCCGTAACACAGGGGAACGTTCAGCCCCAGCATTTT.

The J gene is TRBJ2-7, the V gene TRBV27; D call uncertain. This CDR3 region has 13 residues. The germline V gene has CDR1 MNHEY and CDR2 SMNVEV (reference sequence). With 2 bases removed from V and 0 bases from J, the gap between germline ends came to 5 bases. CDR3: CASSLDNSYEQYF. The CDR3 coding sequence is TGTGCCAGCAGTTTAGACAACTCCTACGAGCAGTACTTC.

This chain uses TRBV10-3 with TRBJ1-4; 10 bases agree with TRBD1. This CDR3 is 17 amino acids long. Germline loops: CDR1 ENHRY, CDR2 SYGVKD. The V gene end was trimmed by 0 bases and the J gene end by 7 bases; junction bases not matched to a gene: 8. The CDR3 DNA is TGTGCCATCAGTGAGTCTAGGGACAGGGGCGGAGGTGAAAAACTGTTTTTT. Protein product: CAISESRDRGGGEKLFF.

This chain joins TRBV7-7 and TRBJ1-3; 9 nucleotides agree with TRBD1. The CDR3 has 15 residues. Trimming at V came to 5 bases and at J to 2 bases, leaving 4 bases not matched to a gene. Looked up from germline, CDR1 is SSHAT and CDR2 is FNYEAQ (reference sequence). DNA for the CDR3: TGTGCCAGCAGCGCGGACAGGGGAACTGGAAACACCATATATTTT. Its protein product is CASSADRGTGNTIYF.

The rearrangement uses TRBV13 and TRBJ2-5; a possible D gene is TRBD2 (6 bases). The V end lost 5 bases, the J end lost 1 base, and 11 bases lay between the germline ends. Germline V gene lookup returns CDR1 PRHDT and CDR2 FYEKMQ (reference sequence). CDR3 size: 14 residues. The CDR3: CASSPLGGQETQYF. CDR3 bases: TGTGCCAGCAGCCCCCTGGGAGGCCAAGAGACCCAGTACTTC.

The J gene is TRBJ2-7, the V gene TRBV2; 8 bases match TRBD1. Per the germline V gene, CDR1 is SNHLY and CDR2 is FYNNEI. The V gene end was trimmed by 6 bases and the J gene end by 3 bases; junction bases not matched to a gene: 10. CDR3 length: 15 residues. The CDR3 here is CASSKDRVGHYEQYF. CDR3 coding DNA: TGTGCCAGCAGCAAGGACAGGGTGGGCCACTACGAGCAGTACTTC. Drawing the rest from reference TRBV2 and TRBJ2-7, the complete variable domain is EPEVTQTPSHQVTQMGQEVILRCVPISNHLYFYWYRQILGQKVEFLVSFYNNEISEKSEIFDDQFSVERPDGSNFTLKIRSTKLEDSAMYFCASSKDRVGHYEQYFGPGTRLTVT.

The chain links TRBV30 to TRBJ2-1; D may be TRBD2 (6 bases). This CDR3 comprises 12 residues. The V and J ends lost 3 bases and 9 bases respectively, with 12 bases between them. The germline gives CDR1 GTSNPN, CDR2 SVGIG (reference sequence). CDR3 residues: CAWSYGAGEQFF. CDR3 nucleotide sequence: TGTGCCTGGAGCTATGGAGCGGGTGAGCAGTTCTTC.

V and J are TRBV11-2 and TRBJ2-7; TRBD1 might be the D (5 bases). The CDR3 has 17 residues. Looked up from germline, CDR1 is SGHAT and CDR2 is FQNNGV. Between the trimmed V and J ends, which lost 2 bases and 7 bases, there was a span of 24 bases. The CDR3 protein is CASSLRGSSEAEREQYF. CDR3 in DNA: TGTGCCAGCAGCTTAAGGGGTAGTTCTGAGGCGGAGAGGGAGCAGTACTTC.

The rearrangement joins TRBV5-1 to TRBJ2-5, with D tentatively TRBD1 (6 bases). This CDR3 spans 15 amino acids. The V gene's germline CDR1 is SGHRS and CDR2 YFSETQ. V lost 0 bases and J 1 base, leaving 10 bases between the germline ends. The CDR3 DNA is TGCGCCAGCAGCTTGGCCCAAGGGGGCCAAGAGACCCAGTACTTC. It encodes CASSLAQGGQETQYF.

The rearrangement joins TRBV11-2 to TRBJ1-4; D gene unclear. The CDR3 is 15 amino acids. In germline, CDR1 is SGHAT, CDR2 FQNNGV. Trimming shortened V by 3 bases and J by 8 bases, and 16 bases separated the two germline ends. This CDR3 is CASSFVNRIGEKLFF. The CDR3 DNA reads as TGTGCCAGCAGCTTCGTAAACCGGATCGGGGAAAAACTGTTTTTT.

The rearrangement joins TRBV27 to TRBJ1-1, with D possibly matching TRBD1 (5 bases). This CDR3 has 14 residues. Trimming shortened V by 5 bases and J by 6 bases, and 16 bases separated the two germline ends. Germline CDR1 reads MNHEY; CDR2 reads SMNVEV (reference sequence). CDR3 residues: CASSPVDSRPEAFF. The CDR3 nucleotides are TGTGCCAGCAGTCCGGTTGACAGCCGTCCTGAAGCTTTCTTT.

This chain links TRBV27 with TRBJ2-7; 15 bases agree with TRBD2. Germline V gene lookup returns CDR1 MNHEY and CDR2 SMNVEV (reference sequence). This CDR3 spans 15 amino acids. V was clipped by 8 bases and J by 5 bases; unmatched bases: 7. The CDR3 bases are TGTGCCAGCCGAAGGGGACTAGCGGGGGGTGACGAGCAGTACTTC. It translates to CASRRGLAGGDEQYF.

A remark on this clone: A junction boundary mismatches the germline segment, possibly from a read error. This chain joins TRBV27 and TRBJ1-1; TRBD1 matches 12 bases. The CDR3 runs to 18 residues. Germline V gene data show CDR1 as MNHEY and CDR2 as SMNVEV (reference sequence). CDR3 loop: CASSLSRGQGALNAEAFF. CDR3 DNA: TGTGCCAGCAGTTTATCTCGGGGACAGGGGGCCCTGAACGCTGAAGCTTTCTTT.

The V call is TRBV19, the J call TRBJ1-5; D is ambiguous. V was pared by 7 bases and J by 7 bases, with 17 bases between. Germline values: CDR1 LNHDA, CDR2 SQIVND (reference sequence). There are 14 residues in the CDR3. The CDR3 loop is CASIPGIGVQPQHF. CDR3 DNA: TGTGCCAGTATTCCCGGGATTGGGGTGCAGCCCCAGCATTTT.

The chain couples TRBV10-3 to TRBJ2-2, with D possibly matching TRBD2 (5 bases). The CDR3 length is 15 residues. In germline, CDR1 is ENHRY, CDR2 SYGVKD. V shed 2 bases and J shed 3 bases, with 10 bases lying between them. Here the CDR3 reads CAISETRRDTGELFF. DNA of the CDR3: TGTGCCATCAGTGAGACCAGGCGGGACACCGGGGAGCTGTTTTTT.

About this clone: At the DNA level, this CDR3 is encoded by other sequences in the same sample as well. This rearrangement joins TRBV5-1 to TRBJ1-3; D is unclear. This CDR3 has 13 amino acids. The V end was cut by 3 bases, the J end by 0 bases, with 4 bases between. CDR1 and CDR2 (germline): SGHRS, YFSETQ. In DNA, the CDR3 is TGCGCCAGCAGCTCAGGCTCTGGAAACACCATATATTTT. Protein product: CASSSGSGNTIYF. Drawing the rest from reference TRBV5-1 and TRBJ1-3, the complete variable domain is KAGVTQTPRYLIKTRGQQVTLSCSPISGHRSVSWYQQTPGQGLQFLFEYFSETQRNKGNFPGRFSGRQFSNSRSEMNVSTLELGDSALYLCASSSGSGNTIYFGEGSWLTVV.

Worth noting for this clone: Other DNA sequences of this sample code for an identical CDR3. The chain employs TRBV5-1 and TRBJ1-1; D may be TRBD1 (6 bases). With 1 base removed from V and 4 bases from J, the gap between germline ends came to 8 bases. Germline V gives CDR1 SGHRS, CDR2 YFSETQ. This CDR3 has 13 residues. The CDR3 sequence is CASSLRGGTEAFF. The CDR3 DNA reads as TGCGCCAGCAGCTTGAGGGGGGGCACTGAAGCTTTCTTT.